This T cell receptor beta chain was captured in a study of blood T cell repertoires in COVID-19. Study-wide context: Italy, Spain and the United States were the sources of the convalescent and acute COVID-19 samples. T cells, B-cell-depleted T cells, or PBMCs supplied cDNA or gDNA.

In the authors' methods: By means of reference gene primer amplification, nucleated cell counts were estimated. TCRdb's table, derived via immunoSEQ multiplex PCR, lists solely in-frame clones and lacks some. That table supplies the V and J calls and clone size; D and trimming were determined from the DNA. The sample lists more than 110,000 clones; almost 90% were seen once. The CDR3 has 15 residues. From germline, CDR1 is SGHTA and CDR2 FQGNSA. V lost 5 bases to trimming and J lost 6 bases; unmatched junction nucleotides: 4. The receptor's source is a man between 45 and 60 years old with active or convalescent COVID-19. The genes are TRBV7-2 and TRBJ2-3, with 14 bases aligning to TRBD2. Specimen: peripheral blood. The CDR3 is CASSRRTSGGDTQYF. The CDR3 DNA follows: TGTGCCAGCAGCAGGCGGACTAGCGGGGGGGATACGCAGTATTTT.